These 14 T cell receptor beta chains originate from one sample sequenced in a study of cytomegalovirus exposure and HLA in healthy donors. In the PCR, 60 Vbeta and 13 Jbeta primers were used. The assay was immunoSEQ multiplex PCR, and TCRdb's table has in-frame clones only and misses some. The sample shows about 100,000 clones, 79% of them seen only once. The material sequenced was PBMCs. Every receptor here comes from a female donor in good health and CMV-seropositive.

The chain combines TRBV21-1 with TRBJ2-7; the table's D call TRBD2 went unverified against the DNA. TRBV21-1 is assigned pseudogene status. The CDR3 has 12 residues. This chain's CDR3 is CASSNLSYEQYF. DNA of the CDR3: TGTGCCAGCAGCAATCTCTCCTACGAGCAGTACTTC.

This chain uses TRBV18 with TRBJ2-7; possible D gene TRBD2, 5 bases. The CDR3 totals 13 residues. The germline CDR1 and CDR2 sequences are KGHSH and LQKENI. The V end was cut by 0 bases, the J end by 5 bases, with 8 bases between. CDR3 DNA sequence: TGTGCCAGCTCACCACCCTCGGGGAACGAGCAGTACTTC. This encodes CASSPPSGNEQYF.

The V and J genes are TRBV7-6 and TRBJ1-5, with D uncertain. The CDR3 has 17 residues. CDR1 and CDR2 from the germline V gene are SGHVS and FNYEAQ. Trimming took 1 base from V and 0 from J, leaving 13 bases between them. CDR3 in DNA: TGTGCCAGCAGCTTAGTTGGTGGGCGATATAGCAATCAGCCCCAGCATTTT. It encodes CASSLVGGRYSNQPQHF.

This clone appeared once. V is TRBV5-8 and J is TRBJ2-3; the D is unclear. V lost 1 base and J lost 4, with 13 bases in between. From germline, CDR1 is SGHTS and CDR2 YDEGEE. The CDR3 length is 15 residues. CDR3 protein: CASSLHQSIADTQYF. The DNA for the CDR3 is TGTGCCAGCAGCTTGCATCAGTCCATCGCAGATACGCAGTATTTT.

The chain carries TRBV4-1 and TRBJ2-2, with 7 bases aligning to TRBD1. The junction had 5 bases not matched to a gene; V was cut back by 1 base and J by 6 bases. The CDR3 sequence is 15 residues long. Germline-derived CDR1 and CDR2 are MGHRA and YSYEKL. The CDR3 DNA reads as TGCGCCAGCAGCCAAGCGGGTGGGACAGCCGGGGAGCTGTTTTTT. Protein product: CASSQAGGTAGELFF.

This clone was seen more than once but under ten times. The chain combines TRBV6-1 with TRBJ2-2; 13 bases agree with TRBD2. V trimming: 4 bases; J trimming: 2 bases; junction bases outside the gene matches: 7. The germline CDR1 and CDR2 sequences are MNHNS and SASEGT. The CDR3 contains 18 residues. As DNA, the CDR3 is TGTGCCAGCAGTGGCAGACTAGCGGGGGGCGAAAACACCGGGGAGCTGTTTTTT. Encoded protein: CASSGRLAGGENTGELFF.

This clone occurred once. The chain uses TRBV4-2 and TRBJ2-1, with 12 bases aligning to TRBD2. The CDR3 covers 18 residues. Germline CDR1 LGHNA, CDR2 YNFKEQ. The V segment lost 3 bases and the J segment 0 bases; nucleotides outside the gene matches: 6. Written as DNA, the CDR3 is TGTGCCAGCAGCCAGTCGACTAGCGGGGGCCACTCCTACAATGAGCAGTTCTTC. It translates to CASSQSTSGGHSYNEQFF.

This chain connects TRBV9 to TRBJ1-2; D perhaps matches TRBD1 (5 bases). The length of the CDR3 is 13 residues. Looked up from germline, CDR1 is SGDLS and CDR2 is YYNGEE. V was trimmed by 3 bases and J by 5 bases, leaving 11 bases between them. DNA of the CDR3: TGTGCCAGCAGCGAGGGGCGACAGTATGGCTACACCTTC. It codes for CASSEGRQYGYTF. Based on the CDR3 plus reference TRBV9 and TRBJ1-2, the full variable domain is DSGVTQTPKHLITATGQRVTLRCSPRSGDLSVYWYQQSLDQGLQFLIQYYNGEERAKGNILERFSAQQFPDLHSELNLSSLELGDSALYFCASSEGRQYGYTFGSGTRLTVV.

The J gene is TRBJ1-1, the V gene TRBV27; 8 bases are a match to TRBD1. Trimming at V came to 5 bases and at J to 2 bases, leaving 4 bases not matched to a gene. The CDR3 is made up of 14 amino acids. Germline V CDR1 and CDR2: MNHEY, SMNVEV (reference sequence). The chain's CDR3 is CASSPGQGNTEAFF. The CDR3 region has the DNA TGTGCCAGCAGTCCAGGACAGGGAAACACTGAAGCTTTCTTT.

The chain employs TRBV30 and TRBJ1-2, with D maybe TRBD1 (6 bases). CDR1 is GTSNPN, CDR2 SVGIG, per germline (reference sequence). The V gene lost 5 bases and the J gene lost 4 bases, with 14 bases spanning the gap. CDR3 length equals 13 residues. CDR3 region: CAWLRRDTYGYTF. The CDR3 DNA reads TGTGCCTGGCTGCGCCGGGACACCTATGGCTACACCTTC.

The chain uses TRBV25-1 and TRBJ2-7; D possibly corresponds to TRBD1 (5 bases). Germline lookup yields CDR1 MGHDK and CDR2 SYGVNS. Trimming shortened V by 4 bases and J by 3 bases, and 10 bases separated the two germline ends. The CDR3 totals 13 residues. The CDR3 spells CASSAGQGYEQYF. The DNA of the CDR3 is TGTGCCAGCAGTGCCGGGCAGGGCTACGAGCAGTACTTC.

For the CDR3, the DNA is TGTGCCAGCAGCTTGACTAGCGGGAGCATAAAGGGTGAGCAGTTCTTC. Amino acid sequence: CASSLTSGSIKGEQFF. J is TRBJ2-1 and V is TRBV11-3, with TRBD2 matching over 12 bases. CDR1 is SGHNT and CDR2 is YENEEA in the germline V gene. The CDR3 contains 16 residues. The trim removed 3 bases at V and 9 bases at J, leaving 9 bases unmatched.

As regards this clone: Its ends do not fully match the called genes, so a read error is possible. The chain has TRBV19 and TRBJ2-6, with 7 bases lining up with TRBD1. This CDR3 spans 15 amino acids. Germline V gives CDR1 LNHDA, CDR2 SQIVND (reference sequence). The CDR3 DNA reads as TGTGCCAGTACCCCAGGGGGATCTGGGGCCAACGGCCTGACTTTC. This sequence encodes CASTPGGSGANGLTF.

V usage is TRBV9 and J usage is TRBJ2-7; maybe TRBD2 (6 bases). Between the trimmed V and J ends, which lost 0 bases and 3 bases, there was a span of 13 bases. The germline CDR1 and CDR2 sequences are SGDLS and YYNGEE. This CDR3 is 15 amino acids long. CDR3 nucleotide sequence: TGTGCCAGCAGCGTAGGCGGGACTCAAGACTACGAGCAGTACTTC. Protein: CASSVGGTQDYEQYF.